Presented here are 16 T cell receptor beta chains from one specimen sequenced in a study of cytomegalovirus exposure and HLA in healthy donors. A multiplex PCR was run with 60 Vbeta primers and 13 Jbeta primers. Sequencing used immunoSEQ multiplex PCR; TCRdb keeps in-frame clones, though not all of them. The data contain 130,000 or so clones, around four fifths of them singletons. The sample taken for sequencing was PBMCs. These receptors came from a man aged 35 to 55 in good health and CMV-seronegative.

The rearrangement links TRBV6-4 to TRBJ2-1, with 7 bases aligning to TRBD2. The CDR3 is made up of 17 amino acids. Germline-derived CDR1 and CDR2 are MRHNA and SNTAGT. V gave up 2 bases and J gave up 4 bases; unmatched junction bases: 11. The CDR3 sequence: CASSDRLAVERYNEQFF. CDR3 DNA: TGTGCCAGCAGTGACCGGCTAGCGGTAGAACGGTACAATGAGCAGTTCTTC.

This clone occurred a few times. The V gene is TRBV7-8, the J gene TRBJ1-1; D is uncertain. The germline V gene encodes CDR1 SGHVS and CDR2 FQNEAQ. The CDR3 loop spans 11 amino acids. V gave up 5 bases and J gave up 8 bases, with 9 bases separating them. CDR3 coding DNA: TGTGCCAGCAGCCCCCTACTAGAAGCTTTCTTT. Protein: CASSPLLEAFF.

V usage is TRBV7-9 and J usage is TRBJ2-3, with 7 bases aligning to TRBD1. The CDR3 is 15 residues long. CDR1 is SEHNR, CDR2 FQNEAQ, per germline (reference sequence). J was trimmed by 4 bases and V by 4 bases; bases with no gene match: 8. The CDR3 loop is CASSYRQGHADTQYF. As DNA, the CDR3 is TGTGCCAGCAGCTACCGACAGGGCCACGCAGATACGCAGTATTTT.

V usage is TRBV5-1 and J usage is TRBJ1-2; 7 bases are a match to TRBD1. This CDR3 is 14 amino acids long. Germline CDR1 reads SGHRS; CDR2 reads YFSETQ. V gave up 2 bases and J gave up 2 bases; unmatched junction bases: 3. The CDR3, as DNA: TGCGCCAGCAGCTTACAGGGGCAGAACTATGGCTACACCTTC. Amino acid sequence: CASSLQGQNYGYTF. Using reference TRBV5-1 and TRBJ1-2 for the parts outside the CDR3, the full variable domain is KAGVTQTPRYLIKTRGQQVTLSCSPISGHRSVSWYQQTPGQGLQFLFEYFSETQRNKGNFPGRFSGRQFSNSRSEMNVSTLELGDSALYLCASSLQGQNYGYTFGSGTRLTVV.

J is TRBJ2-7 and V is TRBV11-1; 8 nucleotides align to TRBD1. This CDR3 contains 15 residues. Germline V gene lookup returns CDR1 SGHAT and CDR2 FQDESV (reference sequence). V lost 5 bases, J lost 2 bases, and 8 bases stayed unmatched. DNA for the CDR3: TGTGCCAGCAGCCCGTCAGGGGGCCTTACCTACGAGCAGTACTTC. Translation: CASSPSGGLTYEQYF.

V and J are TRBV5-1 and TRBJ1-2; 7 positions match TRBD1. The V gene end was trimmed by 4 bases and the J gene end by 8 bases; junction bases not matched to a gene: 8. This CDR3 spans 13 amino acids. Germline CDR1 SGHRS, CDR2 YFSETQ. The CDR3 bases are TGCGCCAGCAGCGTCGACAGGGTGGGCGGCTACACCTTC. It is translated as CASSVDRVGGYTF.

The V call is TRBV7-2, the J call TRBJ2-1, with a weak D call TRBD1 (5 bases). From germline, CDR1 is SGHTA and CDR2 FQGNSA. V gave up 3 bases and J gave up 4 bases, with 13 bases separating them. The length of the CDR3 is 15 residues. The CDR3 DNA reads TGTGCCAGCAGCTTCCAGGGATATGAATACAATGAGCAGTTCTTC. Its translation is CASSFQGYEYNEQFF.

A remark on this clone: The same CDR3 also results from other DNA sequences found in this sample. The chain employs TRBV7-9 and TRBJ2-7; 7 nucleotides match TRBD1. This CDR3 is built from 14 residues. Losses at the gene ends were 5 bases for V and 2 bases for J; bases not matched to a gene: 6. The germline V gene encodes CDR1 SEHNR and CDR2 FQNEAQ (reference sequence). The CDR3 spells CASSLRDSPYEQYF. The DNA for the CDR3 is TGTGCCAGCAGCCTAAGGGACAGTCCCTACGAGCAGTACTTC.

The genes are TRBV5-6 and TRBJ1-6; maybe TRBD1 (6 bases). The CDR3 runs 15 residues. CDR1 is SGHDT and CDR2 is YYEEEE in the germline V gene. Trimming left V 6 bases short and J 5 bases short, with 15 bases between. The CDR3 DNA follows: TGTGCCAGCACACCCGGGGGGCCGGATAATTCACCCCTCCACTTT. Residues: CASTPGGPDNSPLHF.

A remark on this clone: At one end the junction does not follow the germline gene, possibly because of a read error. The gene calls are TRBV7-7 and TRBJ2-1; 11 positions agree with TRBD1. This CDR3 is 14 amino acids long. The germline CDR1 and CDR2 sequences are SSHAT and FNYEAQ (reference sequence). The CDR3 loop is CASSLGQGAGEQFF. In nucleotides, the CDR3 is TGTGCTAGCAGCTTAGGACAGGGGGCGGGTGAGCAGTTCTTC.

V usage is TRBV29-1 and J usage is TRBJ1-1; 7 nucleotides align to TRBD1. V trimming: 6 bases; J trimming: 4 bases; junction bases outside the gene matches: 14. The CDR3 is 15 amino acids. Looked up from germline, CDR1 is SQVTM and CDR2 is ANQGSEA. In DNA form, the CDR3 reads TGCAGCGTACACGCGGGGCAGGGGGTGGGCACTGAAGCTTTCTTT. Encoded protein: CSVHAGQGVGTEAFF.

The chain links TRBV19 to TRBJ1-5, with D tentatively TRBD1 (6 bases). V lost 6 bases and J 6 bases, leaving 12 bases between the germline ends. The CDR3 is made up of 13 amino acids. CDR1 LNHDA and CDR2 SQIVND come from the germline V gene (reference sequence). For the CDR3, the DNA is TGTGCCAGTAGCCTCAGGGGTAGTCAGCCCCAGCATTTT. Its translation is CASSLRGSQPQHF.

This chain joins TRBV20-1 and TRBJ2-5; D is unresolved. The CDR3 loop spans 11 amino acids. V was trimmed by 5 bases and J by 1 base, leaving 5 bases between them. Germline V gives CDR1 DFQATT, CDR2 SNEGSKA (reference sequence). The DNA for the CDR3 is TGCAGTGCTGCGCTCCAAGAGACCCAGTACTTC. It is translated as CSAALQETQYF.

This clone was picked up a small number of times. CDR3 DNA sequence: TGTGCCAGCAACGTGAGGACTAGCGGATTCACAGATACGCAGTATTTT. It is translated as CASNVRTSGFTDTQYF. The chain uses TRBV7-2 and TRBJ2-3; 10 bases are shared with TRBD2. This CDR3 is built from 16 residues. After removal of 7 bases from V and 2 bases from J, the junction contained 9 bases not matched to a gene. CDR1 is SGHTA, CDR2 FQGNSA, per germline.

CDR3 amino acids: CSVPPPQGARHTEAFF. The CDR3 coding sequence is TGCAGCGTTCCACCGCCACAGGGGGCAAGGCACACTGAAGCTTTCTTT. The chain is built from TRBV29-1 and TRBJ1-1, with 9 nucleotides matching TRBD1. The CDR3 runs 16 residues. V was pared by 5 bases and J by 3 bases, with 13 bases of the junction left unmatched. From germline, CDR1 is SQVTM and CDR2 ANQGSEA.

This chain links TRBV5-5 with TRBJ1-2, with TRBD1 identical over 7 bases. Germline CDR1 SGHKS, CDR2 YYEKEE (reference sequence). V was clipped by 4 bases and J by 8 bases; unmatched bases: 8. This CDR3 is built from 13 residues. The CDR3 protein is CASSHRQGGGYTF. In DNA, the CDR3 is TGTGCCAGCAGCCACCGACAGGGTGGGGGCTACACCTTC.